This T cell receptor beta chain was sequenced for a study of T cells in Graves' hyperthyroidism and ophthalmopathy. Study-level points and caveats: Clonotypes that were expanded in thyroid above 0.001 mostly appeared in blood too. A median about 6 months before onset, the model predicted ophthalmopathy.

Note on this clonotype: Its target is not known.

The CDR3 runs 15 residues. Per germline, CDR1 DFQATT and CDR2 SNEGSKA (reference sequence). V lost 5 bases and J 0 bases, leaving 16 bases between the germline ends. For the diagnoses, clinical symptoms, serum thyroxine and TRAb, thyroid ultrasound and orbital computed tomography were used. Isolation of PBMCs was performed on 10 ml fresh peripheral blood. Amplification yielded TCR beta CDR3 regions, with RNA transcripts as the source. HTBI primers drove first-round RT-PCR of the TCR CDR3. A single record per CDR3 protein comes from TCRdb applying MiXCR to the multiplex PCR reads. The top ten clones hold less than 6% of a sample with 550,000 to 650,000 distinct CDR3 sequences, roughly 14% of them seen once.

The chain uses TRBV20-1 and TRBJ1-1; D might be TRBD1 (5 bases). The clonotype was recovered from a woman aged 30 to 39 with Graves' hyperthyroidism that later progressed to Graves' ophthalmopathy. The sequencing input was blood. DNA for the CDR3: TGCAGTGCTCATGCGGGGGGGTCCCTGAACACTGAAGCTTTCTTT. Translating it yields CSAHAGGSLNTEAFF.